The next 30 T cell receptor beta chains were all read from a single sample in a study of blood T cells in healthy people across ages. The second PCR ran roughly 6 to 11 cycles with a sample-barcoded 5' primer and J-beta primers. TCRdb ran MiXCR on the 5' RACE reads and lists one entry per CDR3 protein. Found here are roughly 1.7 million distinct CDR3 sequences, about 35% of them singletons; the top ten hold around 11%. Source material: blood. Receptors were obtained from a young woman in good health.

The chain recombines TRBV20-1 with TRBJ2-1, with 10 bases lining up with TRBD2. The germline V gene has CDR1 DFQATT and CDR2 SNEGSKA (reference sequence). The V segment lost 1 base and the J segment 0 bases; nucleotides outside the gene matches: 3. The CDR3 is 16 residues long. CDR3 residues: CSARGLAGDSYNEQFF. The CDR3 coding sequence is TGCAGTGCTAGAGGCCTAGCGGGAGACTCCTACAATGAGCAGTTCTTC.

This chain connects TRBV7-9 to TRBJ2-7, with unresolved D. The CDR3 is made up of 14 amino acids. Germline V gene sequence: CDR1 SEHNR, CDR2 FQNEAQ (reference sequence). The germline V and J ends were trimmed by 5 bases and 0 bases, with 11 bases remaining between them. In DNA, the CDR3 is TGTGCCAGCAGCCCAGACCTCAACTCCTACGAGCAGTACTTC. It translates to CASSPDLNSYEQYF.

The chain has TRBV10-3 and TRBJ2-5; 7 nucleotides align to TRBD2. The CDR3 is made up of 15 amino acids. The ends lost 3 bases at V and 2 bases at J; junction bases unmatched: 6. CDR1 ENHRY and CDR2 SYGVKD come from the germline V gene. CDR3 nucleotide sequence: TGTGCCATCAGTGAAGCTAGCGGCCTTCAAGAGACCCAGTACTTC. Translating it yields CAISEASGLQETQYF.

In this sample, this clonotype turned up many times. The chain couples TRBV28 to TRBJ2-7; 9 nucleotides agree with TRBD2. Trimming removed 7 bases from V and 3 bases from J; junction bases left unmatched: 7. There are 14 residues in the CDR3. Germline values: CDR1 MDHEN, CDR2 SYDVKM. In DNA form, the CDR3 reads TGTGCCAGCAATACTCCTAGCGGGGTCTACGAGCAGTACTTC. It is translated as CASNTPSGVYEQYF.

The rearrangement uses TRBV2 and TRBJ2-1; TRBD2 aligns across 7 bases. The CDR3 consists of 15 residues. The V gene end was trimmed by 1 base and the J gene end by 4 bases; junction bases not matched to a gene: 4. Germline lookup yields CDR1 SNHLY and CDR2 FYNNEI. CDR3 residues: CASSEELAQYNEQFF. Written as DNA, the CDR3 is TGTGCCAGCAGTGAAGAACTAGCGCAGTACAATGAGCAGTTCTTC. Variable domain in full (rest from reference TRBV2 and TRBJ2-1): EPEVTQTPSHQVTQMGQEVILRCVPISNHLYFYWYRQILGQKVEFLVSFYNNEISEKSEIFDDQFSVERPDGSNFTLKIRSTKLEDSAMYFCASSEELAQYNEQFFGPGTRLTVL.

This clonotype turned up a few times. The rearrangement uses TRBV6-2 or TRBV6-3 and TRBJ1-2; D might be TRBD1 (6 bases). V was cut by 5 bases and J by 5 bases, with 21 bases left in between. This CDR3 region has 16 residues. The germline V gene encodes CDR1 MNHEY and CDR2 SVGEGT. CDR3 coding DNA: TGTGCCAGCAGTCCCTACCCGACGGGGGCGGATTATGGCTACACCTTC. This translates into CASSPYPTGADYGYTF.

The CDR3 DNA reads as TGTGCCAGCAGCCACGGACAGGTTTCCTACAATGAGCAGTTCTTC. This codes for CASSHGQVSYNEQFF. The J gene is TRBJ2-1, the V gene TRBV5-6; 7 bases are shared with TRBD1. Germline CDR1 reads SGHDT; CDR2 reads YYEEEE. The CDR3 is 15 amino acids. J lost 1 base, V lost 4 bases, and 5 bases had no gene match.

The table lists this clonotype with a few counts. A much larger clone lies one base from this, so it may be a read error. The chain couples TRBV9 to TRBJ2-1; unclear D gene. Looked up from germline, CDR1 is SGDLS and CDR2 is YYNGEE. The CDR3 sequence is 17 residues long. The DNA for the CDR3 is TGTGCCAGCAGCGTAGGTGCCGGATGGAACTCCTACATTGAGCAGTTCTTC. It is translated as CASSVGAGWNSYIEQFF.

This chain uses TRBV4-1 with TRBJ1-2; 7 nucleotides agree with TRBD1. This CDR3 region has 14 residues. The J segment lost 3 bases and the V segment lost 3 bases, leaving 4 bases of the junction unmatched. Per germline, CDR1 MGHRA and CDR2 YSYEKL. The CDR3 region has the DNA TGCGCCAGCAGCCAGAGGACAGGAGACTATGGCTACACCTTC. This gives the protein CASSQRTGDYGYTF.

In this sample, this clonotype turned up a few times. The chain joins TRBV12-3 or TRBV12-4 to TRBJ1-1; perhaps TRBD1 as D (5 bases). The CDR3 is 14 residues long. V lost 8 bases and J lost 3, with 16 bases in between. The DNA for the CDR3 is TGTGCCAGCCGAATCAGGGTGCGGGACACTGAAGCTTTCTTT. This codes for CASRIRVRDTEAFF.

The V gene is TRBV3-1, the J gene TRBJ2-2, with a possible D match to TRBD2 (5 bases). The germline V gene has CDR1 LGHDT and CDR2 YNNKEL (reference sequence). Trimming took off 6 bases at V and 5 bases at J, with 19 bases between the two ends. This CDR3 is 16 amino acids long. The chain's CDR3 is CASSQRAGRSTGELFF. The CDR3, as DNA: TGTGCCAGCAGTCAAAGGGCGGGCAGGAGTACCGGGGAGCTGTTTTTT.

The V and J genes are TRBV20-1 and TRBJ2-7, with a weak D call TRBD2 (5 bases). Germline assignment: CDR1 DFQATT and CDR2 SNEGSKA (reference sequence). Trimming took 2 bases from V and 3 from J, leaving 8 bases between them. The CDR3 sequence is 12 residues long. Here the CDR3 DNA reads TGCAGTGCTAGACTACTAGTCTACGAGCAGTACTTC. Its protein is CSARLLVYEQYF.

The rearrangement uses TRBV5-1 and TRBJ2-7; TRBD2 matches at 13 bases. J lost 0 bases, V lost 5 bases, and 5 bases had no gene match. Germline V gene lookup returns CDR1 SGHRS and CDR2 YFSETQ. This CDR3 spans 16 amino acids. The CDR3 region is CASSGTSGTFSYEQYF. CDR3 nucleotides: TGCGCCAGCAGTGGGACTAGCGGGACTTTCTCCTACGAGCAGTACTTC.

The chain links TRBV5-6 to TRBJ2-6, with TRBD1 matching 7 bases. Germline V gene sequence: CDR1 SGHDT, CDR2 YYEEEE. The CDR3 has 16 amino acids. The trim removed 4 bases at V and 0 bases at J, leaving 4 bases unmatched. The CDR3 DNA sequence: TGTGCCAGCAGCACGGGACAGAGCTCTGGGGCCAACGTCCTGACTTTC. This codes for CASSTGQSSGANVLTF.

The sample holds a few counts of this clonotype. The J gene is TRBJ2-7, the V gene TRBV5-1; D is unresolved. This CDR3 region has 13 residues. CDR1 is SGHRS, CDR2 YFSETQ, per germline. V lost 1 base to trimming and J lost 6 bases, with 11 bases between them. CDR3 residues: CASSLYSRSEQYF. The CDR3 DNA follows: TGCGCCAGCAGCTTGTATTCGCGGAGCGAGCAGTACTTC.

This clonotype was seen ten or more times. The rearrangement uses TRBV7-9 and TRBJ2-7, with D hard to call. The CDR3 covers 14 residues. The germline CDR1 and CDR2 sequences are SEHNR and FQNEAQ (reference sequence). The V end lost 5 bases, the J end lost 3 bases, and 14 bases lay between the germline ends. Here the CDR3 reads CASSPGRPDYEQYF. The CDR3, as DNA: TGTGCCAGCAGCCCTGGCCGCCCAGACTACGAGCAGTACTTC.

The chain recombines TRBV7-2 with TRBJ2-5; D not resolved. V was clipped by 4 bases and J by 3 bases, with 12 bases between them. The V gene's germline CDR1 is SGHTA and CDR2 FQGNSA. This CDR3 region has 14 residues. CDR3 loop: CASSWNSVKETQYF. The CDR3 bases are TGTGCCAGCAGCTGGAACAGCGTAAAAGAGACCCAGTACTTC.

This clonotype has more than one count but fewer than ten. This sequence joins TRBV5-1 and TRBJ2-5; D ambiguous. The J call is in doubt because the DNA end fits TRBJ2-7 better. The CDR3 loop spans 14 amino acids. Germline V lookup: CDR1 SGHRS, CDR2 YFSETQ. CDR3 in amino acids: CASSLGVVGYEQYF. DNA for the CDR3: TGCGCCAGCAGCTTGGGGGTCGTGGGTTACGAGCAGTACTTC.

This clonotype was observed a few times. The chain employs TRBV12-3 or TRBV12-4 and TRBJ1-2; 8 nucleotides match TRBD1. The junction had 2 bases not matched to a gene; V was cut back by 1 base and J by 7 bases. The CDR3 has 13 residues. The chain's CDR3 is CASSLGTGLGYTF. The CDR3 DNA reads TGTGCCAGCAGTTTAGGGACAGGGCTTGGCTACACCTTC.

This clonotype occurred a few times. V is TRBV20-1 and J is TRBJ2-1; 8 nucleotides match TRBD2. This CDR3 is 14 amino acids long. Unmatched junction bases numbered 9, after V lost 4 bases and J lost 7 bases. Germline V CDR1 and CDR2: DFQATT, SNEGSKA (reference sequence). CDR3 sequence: CSAISGTKTNEQFF. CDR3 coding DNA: TGCAGTGCTATTAGCGGGACCAAGACTAATGAGCAGTTCTTC.

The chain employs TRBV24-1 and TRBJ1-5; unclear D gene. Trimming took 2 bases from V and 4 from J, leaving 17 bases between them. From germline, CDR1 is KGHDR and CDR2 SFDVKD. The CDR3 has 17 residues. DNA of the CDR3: TGTGCCACCAGTGATTCGGGCGGACTAATGGGGAATCAGCCCCAGCATTTT. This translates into CATSDSGGLMGNQPQHF.

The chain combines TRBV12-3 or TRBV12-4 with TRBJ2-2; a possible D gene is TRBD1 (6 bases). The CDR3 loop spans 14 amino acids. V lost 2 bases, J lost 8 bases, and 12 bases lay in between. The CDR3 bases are TGTGCCAGCAGTTTACTGGGGGCGCTTGGGGAGCTGTTTTTT. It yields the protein CASSLLGALGELFF.

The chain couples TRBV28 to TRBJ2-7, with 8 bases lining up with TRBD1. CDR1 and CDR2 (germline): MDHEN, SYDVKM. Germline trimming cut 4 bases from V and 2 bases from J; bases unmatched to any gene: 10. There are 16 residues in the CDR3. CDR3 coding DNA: TGTGCCAGCAGTTGGCCTTGGACAGGGAGAACCTACGAGCAGTACTTC. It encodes CASSWPWTGRTYEQYF. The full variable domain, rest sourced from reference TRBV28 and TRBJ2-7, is DVKVTQSSRYLVKRTGEKVFLECVQDMDHENMFWYRQDPGLGLRLIYFSYDVKMKEKGDIPEGYSVSREKKERFSLILESASTNQTSMYLCASSWPWTGRTYEQYFGPGTRLTVT.

CDR3 protein: CAWSRDGYNEQFF. The CDR3 DNA reads TGTGCCTGGAGTAGAGATGGATACAATGAGCAGTTCTTC. This chain joins TRBV30 and TRBJ2-1; no definite D call. The CDR3 has 13 residues. CDR1 is GTSNPN and CDR2 is SVGIG in the germline V gene (reference sequence). V was cut by 2 bases and J by 4 bases, with 9 bases left in between.

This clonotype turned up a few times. CDR3 region: CASSEYTGGYQETQYF. In DNA form, the CDR3 reads TGTGCCAGCAGTGAATACACGGGAGGATACCAAGAGACCCAGTACTTC. This rearrangement joins TRBV6-1 to TRBJ2-5, with 7 bases aligning to TRBD2. The germline V gene has CDR1 MNHNS and CDR2 SASEGT. The CDR3 contains 16 residues. After removal of 2 bases from V and 0 bases from J, the junction contained 6 bases not matched to a gene.

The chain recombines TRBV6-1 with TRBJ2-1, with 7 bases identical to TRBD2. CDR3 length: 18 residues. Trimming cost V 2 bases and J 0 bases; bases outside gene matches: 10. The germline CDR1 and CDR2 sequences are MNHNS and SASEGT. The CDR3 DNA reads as TGTGCCAGCAGTGAATTGGTTTTACTAGCGCTCTCCTACAATGAGCAGTTCTTC. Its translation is CASSELVLLALSYNEQFF.

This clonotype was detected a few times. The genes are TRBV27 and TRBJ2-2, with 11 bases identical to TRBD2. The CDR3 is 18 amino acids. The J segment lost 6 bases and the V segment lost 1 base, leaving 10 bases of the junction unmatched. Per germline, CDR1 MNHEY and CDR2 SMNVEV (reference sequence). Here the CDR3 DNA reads TGTGCCAGCAGTTTATTCCCTAGCGGGAGGAGGGGGTCCGGGGAGCTGTTTTTT. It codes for CASSLFPSGRRGSGELFF.

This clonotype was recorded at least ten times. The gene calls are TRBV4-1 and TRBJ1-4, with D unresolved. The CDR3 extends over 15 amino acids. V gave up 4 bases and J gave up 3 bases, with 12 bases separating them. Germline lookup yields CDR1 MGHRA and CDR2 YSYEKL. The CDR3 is CASSPNQGANEKLFF. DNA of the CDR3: TGCGCCAGCAGCCCTAATCAAGGAGCTAATGAAAAACTGTTTTTT.

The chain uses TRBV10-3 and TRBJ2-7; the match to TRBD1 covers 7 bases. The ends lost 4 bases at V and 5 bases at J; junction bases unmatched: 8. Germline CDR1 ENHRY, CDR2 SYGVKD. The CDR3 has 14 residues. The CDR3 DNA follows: TGTGCCATCAGTGGGACAGGAAGGGTCCACGAGCAGTACTTC. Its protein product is CAISGTGRVHEQYF.

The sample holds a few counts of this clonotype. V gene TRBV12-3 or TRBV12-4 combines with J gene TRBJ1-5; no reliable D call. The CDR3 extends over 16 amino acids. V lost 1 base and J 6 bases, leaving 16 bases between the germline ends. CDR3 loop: CASSLGLVKVLQPQHF. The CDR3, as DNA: TGTGCCAGCAGTTTAGGGCTCGTGAAGGTCCTTCAGCCCCAGCATTTT.